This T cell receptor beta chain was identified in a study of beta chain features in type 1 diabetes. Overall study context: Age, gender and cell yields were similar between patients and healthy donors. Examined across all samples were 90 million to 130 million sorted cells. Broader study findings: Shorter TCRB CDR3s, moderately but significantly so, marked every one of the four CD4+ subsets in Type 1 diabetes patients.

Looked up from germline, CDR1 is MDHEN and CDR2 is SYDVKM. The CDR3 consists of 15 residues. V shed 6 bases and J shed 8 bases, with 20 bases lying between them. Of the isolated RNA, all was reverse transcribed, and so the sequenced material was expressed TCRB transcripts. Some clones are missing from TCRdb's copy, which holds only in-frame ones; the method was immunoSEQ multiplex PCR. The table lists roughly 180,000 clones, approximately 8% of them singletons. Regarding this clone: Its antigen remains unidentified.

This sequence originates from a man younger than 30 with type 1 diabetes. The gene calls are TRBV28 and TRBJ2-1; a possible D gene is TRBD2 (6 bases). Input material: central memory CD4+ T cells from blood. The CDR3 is CASSPQGGTSDEQFF. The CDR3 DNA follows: TGTGCCAGCAGCCCCCAGGGCGGGACGAGCGATGAGCAGTTCTTC.